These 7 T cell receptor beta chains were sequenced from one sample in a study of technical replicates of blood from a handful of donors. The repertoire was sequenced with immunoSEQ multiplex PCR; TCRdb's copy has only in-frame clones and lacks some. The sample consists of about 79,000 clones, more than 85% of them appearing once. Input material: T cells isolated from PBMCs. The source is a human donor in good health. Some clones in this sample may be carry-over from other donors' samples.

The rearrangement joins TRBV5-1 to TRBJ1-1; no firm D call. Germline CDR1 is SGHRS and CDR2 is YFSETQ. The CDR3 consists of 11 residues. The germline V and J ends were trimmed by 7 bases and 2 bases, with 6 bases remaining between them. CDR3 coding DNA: TGCGCCAGCCTCAGTAACACTGAAGCTTTCTTT. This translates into CASLSNTEAFF.

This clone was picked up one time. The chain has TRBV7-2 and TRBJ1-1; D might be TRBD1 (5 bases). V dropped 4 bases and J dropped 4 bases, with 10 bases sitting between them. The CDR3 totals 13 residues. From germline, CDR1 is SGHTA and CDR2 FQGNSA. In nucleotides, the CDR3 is TGTGCCAGCAGCTCACAGGCAGGCACTGAAGCTTTCTTT. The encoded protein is CASSSQAGTEAFF. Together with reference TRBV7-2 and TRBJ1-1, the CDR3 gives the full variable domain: GAGVSQSPSNKVTEKGKDVELRCDPISGHTALYWYRQSLGQGLEFLIYFQGNSAPDKSGLPSDRFSAERTGGSVSTLTIQRTQQEDSAVYLCASSSQAGTEAFFGQGTRLTVV.

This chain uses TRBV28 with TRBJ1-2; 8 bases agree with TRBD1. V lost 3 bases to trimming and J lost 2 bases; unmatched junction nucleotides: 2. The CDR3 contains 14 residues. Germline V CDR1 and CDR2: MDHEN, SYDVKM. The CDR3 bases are TGTGCCAGCAGTTTGCAGGGGGCGAACTATGGCTACACCTTC. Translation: CASSLQGANYGYTF.

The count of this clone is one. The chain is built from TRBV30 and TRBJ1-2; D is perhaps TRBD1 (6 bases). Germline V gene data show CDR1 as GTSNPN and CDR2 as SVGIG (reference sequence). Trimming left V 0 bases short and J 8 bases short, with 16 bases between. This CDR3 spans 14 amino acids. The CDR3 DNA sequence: TGTGCCTGGAGTGTAACCGAGACAGGCGAGGGCTACACCTTC. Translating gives CAWSVTETGEGYTF. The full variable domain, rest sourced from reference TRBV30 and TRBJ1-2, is SQTIHQWPATLVQPVGSPLSLECTVEGTSNPNLYWYRQAAGRGLQLLFYSVGIGQISSEVPQNLSASRPQDRQFILSSKKLLLSDSGFYLCAWSVTETGEGYTFGSGTRLTVV.

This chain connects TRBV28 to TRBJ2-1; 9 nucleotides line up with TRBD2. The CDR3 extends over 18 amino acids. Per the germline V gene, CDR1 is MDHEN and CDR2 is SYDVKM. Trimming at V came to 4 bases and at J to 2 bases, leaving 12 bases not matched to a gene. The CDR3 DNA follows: TGTGCCAGCAGTTCCTTGACACTTAGCGGGAGACCCTACAATGAGCAGTTCTTC. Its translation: CASSSLTLSGRPYNEQFF.

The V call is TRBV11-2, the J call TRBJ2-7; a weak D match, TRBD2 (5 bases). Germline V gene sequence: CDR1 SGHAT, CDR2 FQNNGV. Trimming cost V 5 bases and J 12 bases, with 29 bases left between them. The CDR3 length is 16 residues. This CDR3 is CASSQLGSRENSEGYF. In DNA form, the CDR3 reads TGTGCCAGCAGCCAGCTAGGCTCGAGAGAGAACTCCGAGGGGTACTTC.

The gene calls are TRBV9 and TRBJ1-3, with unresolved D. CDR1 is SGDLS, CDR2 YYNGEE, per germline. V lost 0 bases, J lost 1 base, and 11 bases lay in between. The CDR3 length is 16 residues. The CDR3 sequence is CASSVVSRVSGNTIYF. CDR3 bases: TGTGCCAGCAGCGTAGTTTCGCGGGTATCTGGAAACACCATATATTTT.